A selection of T cell receptor beta chains follows, all from one sample in a study of cytomegalovirus exposure and HLA in healthy donors. TCRdb's table, derived via immunoSEQ multiplex PCR, lists solely in-frame clones and lacks some. The profile shows roughly 170,000 clones, 75% to 85% of them singletons. The sequencing sample was made of PBMCs. These receptors came from a man younger than 45 in good health and CMV-seropositive. The CDR3 runs from the conserved cysteine through the conserved F or W. D genes are given only for firm matches. Not all rows give a size; the values are once, few, many and, for expanded clones, a class.

>TRBV6-1|few|TRBD2|TRBJ2-7
TGTGCCAGCAGTAGTCTAGCGGGGGGGTCCTACGAGCAGTACTTC
CASSSLAGGSYEQYF
>TRBV15|NA|TRBD1|TRBJ1-3
TGTGCCACCAGCCTGGACAGGGGGAATTATGGAAACACCATATATTTT
CATSLDRGNYGNTIYF
>TRBV29-1|once|TRBD1|TRBJ2-7
TGCAGCGTCCACTGGTGGGACGGGACAGGGTACGAGCAGTACTTC
CSVHWWDGTGYEQYF
>TRBV4-1|NA|TRBD1|TRBJ2-5
TGCGCCAGCAGCCCGACAGGGGCTCGGGAGCAGTACTTC
CASSPTGAREQYF
>TRBV15|NA|TRBD1|TRBJ1-5
TGTGCCACCAGCGGCGGACAGGGGGACAATCAGCCCCAGCATTTT
CATSGGQGDNQPQHF
>TRBV7-2|NA|TRBD2|TRBJ2-7
TGTGCCAGCAGCTCTTTAGCGGGGGGGTACGAGCAGTACTTC
CASSSLAGGYEQYF
>TRBV27|NA|TRBD1|TRBJ2-7
TGTGCCAGCAGTTTATCCAGGACAGGGCCCTACGAGCAGTACTTC
CASSLSRTGPYEQYF
>TRBV5-1|NA|NA|TRBJ2-7
TGCGCCAGCAGCTACAACCCCGGGGAAGGGGGATCCTACGAGCAGTACTTC
CASSYNPGEGGSYEQYF
>TRBV7-2|NA|NA|TRBJ1-4
TGTGCCAGCAGCCCACCGGGCGGGGGTGGAAAACTGTTTTTT
CASSPPGGGGKLFF
>TRBV7-6|NA|TRBD2|TRBJ2-7
TGTGCCAGCAGCAGAATTAGCCAGGGACTAGCGGGAGTCGAGCAGTACTTC
CASSRISQGLAGVEQYF
>TRBV4-2|NA|TRBD2|TRBJ2-5
TGTGCCAGCTCGGGACTAGCGGGGGGTCAAGAGACCCAGTACTTC
CASSGLAGGQETQYF
>TRBV30|NA|TRBD1|TRBJ2-7
TGTGCCTTGCCGGGACAGGGGACAGGAGAGCAGTACTTC
CALPGQGTGEQYF
>TRBV4-1|NA|TRBD1|TRBJ2-5
TGCGCCAGCAGCCTTTTAGTTCCGGGACAGGGGGCGCTGAGAGAGACCCAGTACTTC
CASSLLVPGQGALRETQYF
>TRBV30|NA|NA|TRBJ2-1
TGTGCCTGGAGGTGGGACACCGGGGCTTACAATGAGCAGTTCTTC
CAWRWDTGAYNEQFF
>TRBV27|NA|NA|TRBJ2-5
TGTGCCAGCAGTTCAGGGGTGCACCAAGAGACCCAGTACTTC
CASSSGVHQETQYF
>TRBV27|NA|NA|TRBJ2-7
TGTGCCAGCAGTTGCGGGAACCATTACTCCTACGAGCAGTACTTC
CASSCGNHYSYEQYF
>TRBV6-1|NA|NA|TRBJ2-3
TGTGCCAGCAGTGAAGTCGGAGATACAGATACGCAGTATTTT
CASSEVGDTDTQYF
>TRBV5-4|NA|TRBD2|TRBJ2-7
TGTGCCAGCAGCTCTGATCCCCTAGCGGGAACCTACGAGCAGTACTTC
CASSSDPLAGTYEQYF
>TRBV4-1|NA|TRBD1|TRBJ2-1
TGCGCCAGCAGCCAAGATGGACAGGACCAGGAGCAGTTCTTC
CASSQDGQDQEQFF
>TRBV4-3|NA|NA|TRBJ2-7
TGCGCCAGCAGCCAAGATAGGGGAGAGCAGTACTTC
CASSQDRGEQYF
>TRBV6-4|NA|NA|TRBJ1-5
TGTGCCAGCAGTGACTCTACTGCCGGGCCCCAGCATTTT
CASSDSTAGPQHF
>TRBV5-4|NA|TRBD2|TRBJ2-1
TGTGCCAGCAGCTTGGAGTCTAGCGGGTTCAATGAGCAGTTCTTC
CASSLESSGFNEQFF
>TRBV19|NA|NA|TRBJ1-3
TGTGCCAGTAGTATCGGGGGTTCTGGAAACACCATATATTTT
CASSIGGSGNTIYF
>TRBV28|once|NA|TRBJ1-2
TGTGCCGGTACAAGGGCAGGGACTAATGGCTACACCTTC
CAGTRAGTNGYTF
>TRBV11-3|NA|NA|TRBJ2-3
TGTGCCAGCAGCTTCCGCTCGGCGGGGAAGGGTGGGACAGATACGCAGTATTTT
CASSFRSAGKGGTDTQYF
>TRBV14|NA|TRBD1|TRBJ2-7
TGTGCCAGCAGCCAATCCTCCAGGGGGTCCTACGAGCAGTACTTC
CASSQSSRGSYEQYF
>TRBV5-1|NA|TRBD1|TRBJ2-3
TGCGCCAGCAGCCCGGACAGGACCAGTAAGGATACGCAGTATTTT
CASSPDRTSKDTQYF
>TRBV10-3|once|TRBD2|TRBJ2-1
TGTGCCATCAGTGAGTCACTAGCGGAGTACAATGAGCAGTTCTTC
CAISESLAEYNEQFF
>TRBV4-3|NA|NA|TRBJ1-5
TGCGCCAGCAGCCAAGAGTGGGGGCGATACAATCAGCCCCAGCATTTT
CASSQEWGRYNQPQHF
>TRBV5-4|NA|NA|TRBJ2-1
TGTGCCAGCGCGTCGGGAGTCCTCTTCAATGAGCAGTTCTTC
CASASGVLFNEQFF
>TRBV5-1|once|NA|TRBJ1-2
TGCGCCAGCAGCTTGGACAGGGACGCCGGCTACACCTTC
CASSLDRDAGYTF
>TRBV15|NA|NA|TRBJ1-3
TGTGCCACCAGCAGAGAGACACGGCCGGGATCTGGAAACACCATATATTTT
CATSRETRPGSGNTIYF
>TRBV6-5|NA|TRBD1|TRBJ1-2
TGTGCCAGCAGTAGAGACAGGGGGCATAACTATGGCTACACCTTC
CASSRDRGHNYGYTF
>TRBV2|NA|NA|TRBJ2-3
TGTGCCAGCAGTGGAAGTTCGCGGGCAGATACGCAGTATTTT
CASSGSSRADTQYF
>TRBV2|few|TRBD1|TRBJ1-4
TGTGCCAGCAGCGACCGGGACAGTCATAATGAAAAACTGTTTTTT
CASSDRDSHNEKLFF
>TRBV27|NA|TRBD2|TRBJ2-3
TGTGCCAGCATGGGACTAGCAGGGTCAGATACGCAGTATTTT
CASMGLAGSDTQYF
>TRBV7-9|NA|NA|TRBJ2-5
TGTGCCAGCAGCCCGGACAGACAAGAGACCCAGTACTTC
CASSPDRQETQYF
>TRBV19|NA|TRBD2|TRBJ2-2
TGTGCCAGTAGGGGACTAGCGGGTCTCTACACCGGGGAGCTGTTTTTT
CASRGLAGLYTGELFF
>TRBV6-6|NA|NA|TRBJ2-2
TGTGCCAGCAGCTCCACTTGGAACACCGGGGAGCTGTTTTTT
CASSSTWNTGELFF
>TRBV2|NA|NA|TRBJ1-4
TGTGCCAGCACATACTTTCCGGGATCCAATGAAAAACTGTTTTTT
CASTYFPGSNEKLFF
>TRBV6-6|NA|NA|TRBJ1-1
TGTGCCAGCAGTTATGTGAGGGTTCGATCGGAAGCTTTCTTT
CASSYVRVRSEAFF
>TRBV5-1|few|NA|TRBJ1-1
TGCGCCAGCAGCATTGGGGCGAACACTGAAGCTTTCTTT
CASSIGANTEAFF
>TRBV28|few|NA|TRBJ2-5
TGTGCCAGCAGTTTAGGAGCAGAGACCCAGTACTTC
CASSLGAETQYF
>TRBV5-6|NA|NA|TRBJ1-2
TGTGCCAGCAGCTTGGGGCAGGACTATGGCTACACCTTC
CASSLGQDYGYTF
>TRBV6-1|NA|TRBD1|TRBJ2-1
TGTGCCAGCACGACAGGGGGCTCCTACAATGAGCAGTTCTTC
CASTTGGSYNEQFF
>TRBV7-7|NA|NA|TRBJ2-2
TGTGCCAGCAGCTTAGGGGGAGCGAACACCGGGGAGCTGTTTTTT
CASSLGGANTGELFF